This entry lists 8 T cell receptor beta chains sequenced from one sample in a study of cytomegalovirus exposure and HLA in healthy donors. The PCR had 60 Vbeta and 13 Jbeta primers. Only in-frame clones appear in the TCRdb table, and some are missing; sequencing was by immunoSEQ multiplex PCR. The sample includes 110,000 to 150,000 clones, approximately 82% seen only once; the top ten take under 10%. The sample taken for sequencing was PBMCs. These receptors all come from a woman aged 60 to 75 in good health and CMV-seropositive.

V gene TRBV27 combines with J gene TRBJ1-3, with 8 bases matching TRBD1. The CDR3 runs to 14 residues. Per germline, CDR1 MNHEY and CDR2 SMNVEV (reference sequence). The junction had 4 bases not matched to a gene; V was cut back by 2 bases and J by 7 bases. In nucleotides, the CDR3 is TGTGCCAGCAGTTTAGGGCAGGGGGCGAACACCATATATTTT. It specifies CASSLGQGANTIYF.

This clone was picked up one time. The chain carries TRBV5-1 and TRBJ2-3; possibly TRBD2 for D (6 bases). The V and J ends lost 4 bases and 6 bases respectively, with 21 bases between them. Germline CDR1 and CDR2: SGHRS and YFSETQ. CDR3 length equals 16 residues. CDR3 loop: CASSGSQGRSADTQYF. DNA of the CDR3: TGCGCCAGCAGCGGGTCACAAGGGAGGTCAGCGGATACGCAGTATTTT.

The V and J genes are TRBV7-9 and TRBJ2-5; the match to TRBD1 covers 11 bases. The germline V gene encodes CDR1 SEHNR and CDR2 FQNEAQ (reference sequence). J was trimmed by 4 bases and V by 2 bases; bases with no gene match: 3. The CDR3 contains 15 residues. The CDR3 sequence: CASSLTGQGVETQYF. CDR3 bases: TGTGCCAGCAGCTTAACGGGACAGGGGGTAGAGACCCAGTACTTC.

The V gene is TRBV30, the J gene TRBJ1-3; D is unresolved. Deletions cut 5 bases from V and 1 base from J, with 6 bases between. Germline V gives CDR1 GTSNPN, CDR2 SVGIG (reference sequence). The CDR3 length is 12 residues. The chain's CDR3 is CAWGASGNTIYF. CDR3 bases: TGTGCCTGGGGAGCATCTGGAAACACCATATATTTT.

The V call is TRBV6-5, the J call TRBJ1-2; 8 nucleotides line up with TRBD1. J lost 4 bases, V lost 6 bases, and 10 bases had no gene match. Germline V lookup: CDR1 MNHEY, CDR2 SVGAGI. CDR3 length: 15 amino acids. For the CDR3, the DNA is TGTGCCAGCAGCCCAGGGGGCGACAGGGGCTATGGCTACACCTTC. It translates to CASSPGGDRGYGYTF.

The chain is built from TRBV29-1 and TRBJ1-5, with D unresolved. The V gene's germline CDR1 is SQVTM and CDR2 ANQGSEA. Trimming cost V 4 bases and J 1 base, with 11 bases left between them. This CDR3 region has 14 residues. In nucleotides, the CDR3 is TGCAGCGTTGGAGAGACGGGGAGCAATCAGCCCCAGCATTTT. This gives the protein CSVGETGSNQPQHF.

The chain links TRBV13 to TRBJ2-7; 9 bases align to TRBD2. The V and J ends lost 5 bases and 3 bases, in that order; junction bases with no gene match: 8. Germline V CDR1 and CDR2: PRHDT, FYEKMQ (reference sequence). The CDR3 has 15 residues. This chain's CDR3 is CASSTQGLARYEQYF. CDR3 bases: TGTGCCAGCAGCACTCAAGGACTAGCGCGCTACGAGCAGTACTTC.

This clone was seen once. This sequence joins TRBV27 and TRBJ2-7; D call uncertain. Trimming took 3 bases from V and 2 from J, leaving 8 bases between them. The CDR3 contains 13 residues. In germline, CDR1 is MNHEY, CDR2 SMNVEV (reference sequence). Here the CDR3 reads CASSLAGTYEQYF. The DNA of the CDR3 is TGTGCCAGCAGTTTGGCAGGTACCTACGAGCAGTACTTC.